The rows below give T cell receptor beta chains drawn from one sample of a study of cytomegalovirus exposure and HLA in healthy donors. The data were produced by immunoSEQ multiplex PCR, yet TCRdb's version contains in-frame clones alone and is incomplete. Seen here are about 100,000 clones, 77% observed once, and the top ten hold more than 4%. The source material was PBMCs. These receptors were obtained from a male donor in good health and CMV-seronegative. Each CDR3 is given with its conserved first and last residue.

>TRBV6-5|TRBJ1-6
CASRAAGRNSPLHF
>TRBV15|TRBJ2-7
CATSTRTGNIAEQYF
>TRBV7-9|TRBJ1-5
CASSLDIRDRAASNQPQHF
>TRBV2|TRBJ1-1
CASSEGTGTGVFTEAFF
>TRBV25-1|TRBJ1-5
CASSEYDRADNQPQHF
>TRBV14|TRBJ2-1
CASSLTGSHNEQFF
>TRBV19|TRBJ2-1
CASSIERGRKNNEQFF
>TRBV14|TRBJ2-3
CASSQPALAGGRGDTQYF
>TRBV6-5|TRBJ2-7
CASSYGAENEQYF
>TRBV6-4|TRBJ2-1
CASSPSGGSYNEQFF
>TRBV6-1|TRBJ2-7
CASSDRGPPYEQYF
>TRBV7-2|TRBJ1-1
CASSLSQHGAFF
>TRBV7-9|TRBJ1-2
CASSSDRVGYTF
>TRBV6-5|TRBJ1-1
CASSSLNGDTEAFF
>TRBV6-5|TRBJ2-7
CASSIAGGSYEQYF
>TRBV30|TRBJ1-5
CAWRPRADQPQHF
>TRBV5-6|TRBJ1-2
CASSLQENYGYTF
>TRBV7-9|TRBJ2-1
CASSPAPGGRYGGEQFF
>TRBV2|TRBJ1-1
CASNLISEAFF
>TRBV2|TRBJ2-7
CASSGLPVRSSEQYF
>TRBV14|TRBJ2-1
CASSQQGMGLHEQFF
>TRBV5-1|TRBJ2-5
CASSLGWVAGGGEQYF
>TRBV27|TRBJ1-2
CASTPLGGNYGYTF
>TRBV7-3|TRBJ2-1
CASSPQTGLNEQFF
>TRBV4-1|NA
CASSLEQGYEQYF
>TRBV7-8|TRBJ2-1
CASSPGLIKKFF
>TRBV28|TRBJ2-1
CASSLYLLRGGYNEQFF
>TRBV29-1|TRBJ1-1
CSVERGSEGTEAFF
>TRBV5-1|TRBJ2-1
CASSLGRGQAGEQFF
>TRBV27|TRBJ2-2
CASRDRGRRAGELFF
>TRBV7-6|TRBJ2-4
CASSLGKLGGIRSAKNIQYF
>TRBV29-1|TRBJ2-7
CSVEGGGGIFEQYF
>TRBV15|TRBJ1-1
CATSGDRGTEAFF
>TRBV6-1|TRBJ2-7
CASSEAPGGYEQYF
>TRBV9|TRBJ1-4
CASSVGTADEKLFF
>TRBV6-5|TRBJ2-3
CASNSGGSTDTQYF
>TRBV7-9|TRBJ1-1
CASSLKPEAFF
>TRBV5-1|TRBJ2-2
CASSPDGTARRTGELFF
>TRBV18|TRBJ2-2
CASSPQDTGELFF
>TRBV27|TRBJ2-5
CASSWSPAGETQYF
>TRBV7-3|TRBJ2-7
CASSFGNGEQYF
>TRBV10-2|TRBJ1-4
CASSETTGVGGEKLFF
>TRBV19|TRBJ2-2
CASRRDRRTGELFF
>TRBV27|TRBJ1-4
CASSLYTGLNEKLFF
>TRBV9|TRBJ2-3
CASSEEGQSTDTQYF
>TRBV7-9|TRBJ2-2
CASSLQNLNTGELFF
>TRBV5-6|TRBJ1-4
CASSTSGQGAHEILFF
>TRBV15|TRBJ2-1
CATSRDVGGPTHEQFF
>TRBV7-2|TRBJ1-2
CASSLDLDRGRYGYTF
>TRBV5-4|NA
CASSRDRGYEQYF
>TRBV30|TRBJ2-3
CAWKFGQGKLGASTDTQYF
>TRBV27|TRBJ2-7
CASRRGGQQKYEQYF
>TRBV14|TRBJ2-1
CASSPRGSGEQFF
>TRBV27|TRBJ2-5
CASKLPYQETQYF
>TRBV27|TRBJ2-1
CASSFGAINEQFF